This T cell receptor (beta chain) was found in a study of cytomegalovirus exposure and HLA in healthy donors. The CDR3 has 12 residues. CDR1 is SGHKS, CDR2 YYEKEE, per germline (reference sequence). V lost 5 bases and J 8 bases, leaving 13 bases between the germline ends. Vbeta (60) and Jbeta (13) primers were used in the PCR. TCRdb's copy holds only in-frame clones and misses some; the assay was immunoSEQ multiplex PCR. This sample contains about 130,000 clones. This chain connects TRBV5-5 to TRBJ1-2; D gene uncertain. Sequences were obtained from PBMCs. This TCR came from a man aged 25-40 years in good health and CMV-seronegative. Here the CDR3 reads CASRGGQGGYTF. CDR3 bases: TGTGCCAGCAGGGGAGGGCAAGGCGGCTACACCTTC.